The rows below give T cell receptor beta chains drawn from one sample of a study of blood T cells in healthy people across ages. TCRdb reprocessed the 5' RACE reads via MiXCR and lists one record per CDR3 protein. The table has around 1,500,000 distinct CDR3 sequences, roughly 27% seen once. Input material: blood. These receptors were taken from a woman younger than 45 in good health. CDR3s include the opening cysteine and the closing phenylalanine or tryptophan. The order of the fields is V gene, J gene, clone size, D gene, CDR3 protein, CDR3 DNA. A D gene is named only where the DNA matches it firmly. The size of a clone is reported for some rows only, either as once, few or many, or as a class for expanded clones.

TRBV24-1	TRBJ2-1	few	TRBD2	CATGSASGVNEQFF	TGTGCCACTGGATCGGCTAGCGGGGTTAATGAGCAGTTCTTC
TRBV5-1	TRBJ2-5	few	TRBD1	CASSDGQVQGTQYF	TGCGCCAGTAGCGATGGACAGGTCCAAGGGACCCAGTACTTC
TRBV6-5	TRBJ2-7	-	TRBD1	CASSRTGTGVVHEQYF	TGTGCCAGCAGTCGCACCGGGACAGGGGTTGTCCACGAGCAGTACTTC
TRBV6-1	TRBJ2-7	many	-	CASSRQEGSYEQYF	TGTGCCAGCAGCCGACAGGAGGGTTCCTACGAGCAGTACTTC
TRBV10-3	TRBJ2-7	many	TRBD2	CAISGAIGGSVSYEQYF	TGTGCCATCAGTGGAGCAATTGGCGGGAGCGTGTCCTACGAGCAGTACTTC
TRBV28	TRBJ2-7	many	-	CASRGTPSGEQYF	TGTGCCAGCAGGGGAACACCTTCGGGGGAGCAGTACTTC
TRBV30	TRBJ2-1	few	-	CAWSVGHAPNEQFF	TGTGCCTGGAGTGTGGGGCATGCCCCCAATGAGCAGTTCTTC
TRBV28	TRBJ2-7	many	-	CASSFHVTGSFYEQYF	TGTGCCAGCAGTTTTCACGTGACGGGGAGTTTCTACGAGCAGTACTTC
TRBV5-6	TRBJ2-7	many	-	CASSSLHEQYF	TGTGCCAGCAGCTCACTGCACGAGCAGTACTTC
TRBV19	TRBJ2-5	-	-	CASSILGQGSTQYF	TGTGCCAGTAGTATCTTGGGGCAGGGGTCGACCCAGTACTTC
TRBV29-1	TRBJ1-1	-	-	CSVEGKGEAFF	TGCAGCGTTGAAGGGAAGGGGGAAGCTTTCTTT
TRBV20-1	TRBJ2-3	many	TRBD2	CSAPRLAGFPDTQYF	TGCAGTGCTCCACGACTAGCGGGGTTTCCCGATACGCAGTATTTT
TRBV20-1	TRBJ2-3	-	TRBD2	CSAVIGGSTDTQYF	TGCAGTGCCGTTATCGGGGGGAGCACAGATACGCAGTATTTT
TRBV28	TRBJ2-1	many	-	CASSLSGGYHNEQFF	TGTGCCAGCAGTCTGAGTGGCGGGTACCACAATGAGCAGTTCTTC
TRBV2	TRBJ2-3	-	TRBD2	CASSGSLAGGDTQYF	TGTGCCAGCAGTGGGTCCCTAGCGGGGGGGGATACGCAGTATTTT
TRBV28	TRBJ1-6	-	-	CASSFPGGGNSPLHF	TGTGCCAGCAGTTTCCCTGGGGGAGGCAATTCACCCCTCCACTTT
TRBV9	TRBJ2-7	-	-	CASSVSPGRSYEQYF	TGTGCCAGCAGCGTCTCCCCAGGGAGATCCTACGAGCAGTACTTC
TRBV29-1	TRBJ1-1	many	TRBD1	CSVEFGRGSTEAFF	TGCAGCGTTGAATTTGGCAGGGGGAGCACTGAAGCTTTCTTT
TRBV7-4	TRBJ2-7	few	TRBD1	CASSSHYRDRGPVEQYF	TGTGCCAGCAGCTCCCACTACCGGGACAGGGGTCCGGTCGAGCAGTACTTC
TRBV20-1	TRBJ2-1	-	-	CSAREWRAYEQFF	TGCAGTGCTAGAGAATGGAGGGCCTACGAGCAGTTCTTC
TRBV11-2	TRBJ2-7	few	-	CASSLSAVVSYEQYF	TGTGCCAGCAGCTTATCGGCAGTAGTCTCCTACGAGCAGTACTTC
TRBV3-1	TRBJ2-3	once	-	CASSQPIDTQYF	TGTGCCAGCAGCCAACCCATAGATACGCAGTATTTT
TRBV4-2	TRBJ2-7	-	-	CASSQAQAQTSFYEQYF	TGTGCCAGCAGCCAAGCCCAAGCCCAGACTTCGTTCTACGAGCAGTACTTC
TRBV12-3/TRBV12-4	TRBJ1-4	-	-	CASSYNRDSNEKLFF	TGTGCCAGCAGCTACAACAGGGACTCCAATGAAAAACTGTTTTTT
TRBV5-1	TRBJ2-1	few	-	CASSLGGSCNEQFF	TGCGCCAGCAGCTTAGGGGGATCCTGCAATGAGCAGTTCTTC
TRBV11-3	TRBJ2-7	-	TRBD1	CASSSRTGGSIEQYF	TGTGCCAGCAGCTCAAGGACAGGGGGCTCCATCGAGCAGTACTTC
TRBV20-1	TRBJ2-3	few	TRBD1	CSARAGQGTDTQYF	TGCAGTGCTAGGGCAGGACAGGGAACCGATACGCAGTATTTT
TRBV12-3/TRBV12-4	TRBJ2-7	-	TRBD1	CASSLPRGTGNYEQYF	TGTGCCAGCAGTTTACCCCGAGGGACAGGAAACTACGAGCAGTACTTC
TRBV21-1	TRBJ1-5	-	-	CASSRNRGKGQPQHF	TGTGCCAGCAGCAGAAACAGGGGTAAGGGTCAGCCCCAGCATTTT
TRBV7-9	TRBJ2-1	-	TRBD2	CASSLASGSITEQFF	TGTGCCAGCAGCTTAGCTAGCGGGAGCATCACTGAGCAGTTCTTC
TRBV6-2/TRBV6-3	TRBJ2-7	few	-	CASSDLGSAAGYEQYF	TGTGCCAGCAGTGACTTAGGAAGCGCCGCGGGATACGAGCAGTACTTC
TRBV6-1	TRBJ2-3	few	-	CASDAAYTDTQYF	TGTGCCAGCGATGCAGCCTACACAGATACGCAGTATTTT
TRBV5-1	TRBJ2-3	many	-	CASSLVTATDTQYF	TGCGCCAGCAGCTTGGTGACAGCAACAGATACGCAGTATTTT
TRBV12-3/TRBV12-4	TRBJ2-7	few	TRBD2	CASCSGGTSGDEQYF	TGTGCCAGTTGCAGCGGGGGGACTAGCGGGGACGAGCAGTACTTC
TRBV7-2	TRBJ2-3	many	TRBD2	CASSPRLAGTDTQYF	TGCGCCAGCAGTCCGAGACTAGCGGGCACAGATACGCAGTATTTT
TRBV7-9	TRBJ1-2	-	-	CASSLSQTNHGYTF	TGTGCCAGCAGCTTAAGCCAGACGAACCATGGCTACACCTTC
TRBV20-1	TRBJ2-1	-	-	CSAANGEQFF	TGCAGTGCCGCGAACGGCGAGCAGTTCTTC
TRBV28	TRBJ1-2	few	-	CASSPRGRRYGYTF	TGTGCCAGCAGTCCAAGGGGCAGGCGCTATGGCTACACCTTC
TRBV20-1	TRBJ2-5	few	TRBD1	CSAPDSSGQGKTQYF	TGCAGTGCTCCCGACTCGTCGGGACAGGGGAAGACCCAGTACTTC
TRBV27	TRBJ2-3	few	TRBD2	CASRRGAGIDTQYF	TGTGCCAGCAGGCGGGGGGCGGGAATAGATACGCAGTATTTT
TRBV11-2	TRBJ2-7	many	-	CASSPLRRHYEQYF	TGTGCCAGCAGCCCTCTTAGGCGGCACTACGAGCAGTACTTC
TRBV2	TRBJ2-5	many	-	CASSEDAFGTQYF	TGTGCCAGCAGTGAGGACGCATTCGGGACCCAGTACTTC
TRBV5-1	TRBJ2-7	-	TRBD1	CASSPGGTGGEQYF	TGCGCCAGCAGCCCCGGGGGGACAGGGGGCGAGCAGTACTTC
TRBV6-6	TRBJ2-7	many	-	CASRPRLQTYEQYF	TGTGCCAGCAGGCCACGACTACAAACCTACGAGCAGTACTTC
TRBV9	TRBJ2-1	few	-	CASSSSTPIGEQFF	TGTGCCAGCAGCTCCAGCACCCCCATAGGTGAGCAGTTCTTC
TRBV9	TRBJ2-7	many	-	CASSRQLGISYEQYF	TGTGCCAGCAGCCGACAGCTCGGGATCTCCTACGAGCAGTACTTC
TRBV29-1	TRBJ1-3	-	-	CSVRSGGGSGNTIYF	TGCAGCGTTCGAAGCGGGGGGGGCTCTGGAAACACCATATATTTT
TRBV6-5	TRBJ1-5	-	TRBD1	CSSSYGGGQGSINRPQHF	TGTTCCAGCAGTTACGGGGGGGGACAGGGGAGCATCAATCGGCCCCAGCATTTT
TRBV10-3	TRBJ2-5	few	-	CAIRGPREETQYF	TGTGCCATCAGGGGCCCTAGGGAAGAGACCCAGTACTTC
TRBV12-3/TRBV12-4	TRBJ2-3	many	-	CASTRTSTDTQYF	TGTGCCAGCACGAGGACTAGCACAGATACGCAGTATTTT
TRBV29-1	TRBJ1-2	-	-	CSGGESYGYTF	TGCAGCGGGGGGGAGAGCTATGGCTACACCTTC
TRBV2	TRBJ1-2	few	-	CASPSSGASNYGYTF	TGTGCCAGCCCCTCGAGCGGGGCCTCAAACTATGGCTACACCTTC
TRBV6-6	TRBJ2-1	few	-	CAGSYTAYNEQFF	TGTGCCGGCAGTTACACGGCTTACAATGAGCAGTTCTTC
TRBV20-1	TRBJ1-1	-	TRBD1	CSAKTPGTGAIGTEAFF	TGCAGTGCTAAAACACCCGGGACAGGGGCCATCGGGACTGAAGCTTTCTTT
TRBV20-1	TRBJ2-1	-	TRBD1	CRVERGGDEQFF	TGCAGGGTGGAGAGAGGGGGCGACGAGCAGTTCTTC
TRBV20-1	TRBJ2-1	-	-	CSARDSGGPYNEQFF	TGCAGTGCTAGAGATTCTGGAGGGCCCTACAATGAGCAGTTCTTC
TRBV7-2	TRBJ2-1	few	TRBD2	CASSLLLAGGPFF	TGTGCCAGCAGCTTATTGCTAGCGGGAGGACCGTTCTTC
TRBV27	TRBJ2-5	few	TRBD1	CASSGSRDRGRETQYF	TGTGCCAGCAGTGGATCCCGGGACAGGGGACGAGAGACCCAGTACTTC
TRBV5-5	TRBJ2-1	few	-	CASSLGEQEFSEQFF	TGTGCCAGCAGCTTGGGCGAACAAGAATTTAGTGAGCAGTTCTTC
TRBV5-1	TRBJ2-1	many	TRBD2	CASSPIAGGNAQFF	TGCGCCAGCAGCCCAATAGCGGGGGGGAATGCGCAGTTCTTC